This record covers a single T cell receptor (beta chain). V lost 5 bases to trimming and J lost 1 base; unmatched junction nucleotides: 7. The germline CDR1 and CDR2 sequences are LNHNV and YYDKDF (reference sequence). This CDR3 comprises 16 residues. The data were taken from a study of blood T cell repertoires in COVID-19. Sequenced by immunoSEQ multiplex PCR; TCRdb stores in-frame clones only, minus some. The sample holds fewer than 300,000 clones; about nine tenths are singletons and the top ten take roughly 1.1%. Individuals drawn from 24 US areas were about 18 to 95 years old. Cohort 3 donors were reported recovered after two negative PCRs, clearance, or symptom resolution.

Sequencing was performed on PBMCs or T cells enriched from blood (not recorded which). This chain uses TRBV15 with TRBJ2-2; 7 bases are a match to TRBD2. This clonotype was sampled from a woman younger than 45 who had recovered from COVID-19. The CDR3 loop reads CATSRGPSGNTGELFF. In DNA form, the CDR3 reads TGTGCCACCAGCCGGGGTCCTAGCGGGAACACCGGGGAGCTGTTTTTT. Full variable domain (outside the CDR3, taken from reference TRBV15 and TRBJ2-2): DAMVIQNPRYQVTQFGKPVTLSCSQTLNHNVMYWYQQKSSQAPKLLFHYYDKDFNNEADTPDNFQSRRPNTSFCFLDIRSPGLGDTAMYLCATSRGPSGNTGELFFGEGSRLTVL.